The sequence of this TCR beta chain was determined in a study of blood T cell repertoires in COVID-19. Study information: Sites across the United States, Italy and Spain contributed samples from acute and convalescent COVID-19. Sample material is recorded as cDNA or gDNA derived from T cells, B-cell-depleted T cells, or PBMCs.

The protocol was immunoSEQ multiplex PCR, while the TCRdb copy is restricted to in-frame clones and leaves out a portion. The repertoire holds 450,000 or so clones, with roughly 90% as singletons. Source material: peripheral blood. The origin of this receptor is a middle-aged woman with COVID-19, enrolled during active disease.

The CDR3 DNA sequence: TGCAGTGCTAGTTATTACAGTTTTGAAGCTTTCTTT. Protein sequence: CSASYYSFEAFF. The chain employs TRBV20-1 and TRBJ1-1; D remains ambiguous. The CDR3 extends over 12 amino acids. Germline CDR1 is DFQATT and CDR2 is SNEGSKA (reference sequence). V lost 3 bases to trimming and J lost 7 bases, with 12 bases between them.